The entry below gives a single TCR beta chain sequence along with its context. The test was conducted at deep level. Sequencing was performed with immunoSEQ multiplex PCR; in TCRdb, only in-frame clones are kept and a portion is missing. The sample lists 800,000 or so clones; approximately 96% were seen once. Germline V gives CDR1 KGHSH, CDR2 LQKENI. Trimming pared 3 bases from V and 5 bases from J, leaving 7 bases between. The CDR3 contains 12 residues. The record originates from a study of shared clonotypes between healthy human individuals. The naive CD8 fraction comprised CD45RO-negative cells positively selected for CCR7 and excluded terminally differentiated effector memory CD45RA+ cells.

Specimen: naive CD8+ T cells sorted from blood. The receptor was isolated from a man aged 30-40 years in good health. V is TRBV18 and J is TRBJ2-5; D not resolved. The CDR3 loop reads CASSPVVETQYF. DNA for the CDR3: TGTGCCAGCTCACCCGTTGTGGAGACCCAGTACTTC.